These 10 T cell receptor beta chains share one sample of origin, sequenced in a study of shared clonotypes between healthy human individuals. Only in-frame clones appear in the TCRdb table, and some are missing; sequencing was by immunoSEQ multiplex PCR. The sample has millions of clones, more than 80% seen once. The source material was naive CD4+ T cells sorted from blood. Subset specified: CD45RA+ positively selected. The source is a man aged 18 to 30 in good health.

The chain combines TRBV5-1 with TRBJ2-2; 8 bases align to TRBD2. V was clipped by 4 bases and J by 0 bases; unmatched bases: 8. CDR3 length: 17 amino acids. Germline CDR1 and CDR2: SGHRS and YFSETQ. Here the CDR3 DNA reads TGCGCCAGCAGCCTTTTAGCGGGGTCCGCGAACACCGGGGAGCTGTTTTTT. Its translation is CASSLLAGSANTGELFF.

For the CDR3, the DNA is TGTGCCAGCAGTCCCACGGGGGGATATCCCTCCTACGAGCAGTACTTC. Translation: CASSPTGGYPSYEQYF. The V and J genes are TRBV6-6 and TRBJ2-7, with 7 bases fitting TRBD2. Losses at the gene ends were 5 bases for V and 0 bases for J; bases not matched to a gene: 10. This CDR3 contains 16 residues. CDR1 and CDR2 from the germline V gene are MNHNY and SVGAGI (reference sequence).

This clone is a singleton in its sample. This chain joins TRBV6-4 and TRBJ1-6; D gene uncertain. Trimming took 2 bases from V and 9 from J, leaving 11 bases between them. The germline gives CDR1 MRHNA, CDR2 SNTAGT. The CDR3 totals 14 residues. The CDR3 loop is CASSDGRRSSPLHF. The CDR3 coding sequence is TGTGCCAGCAGTGACGGACGGAGAAGTTCACCCCTCCACTTT.

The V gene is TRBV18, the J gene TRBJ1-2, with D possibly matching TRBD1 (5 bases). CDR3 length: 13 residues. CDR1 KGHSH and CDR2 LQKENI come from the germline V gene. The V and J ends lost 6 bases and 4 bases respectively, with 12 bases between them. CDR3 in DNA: TGTGCCAGCTCCCAGGGAGTTTCCTATGGCTACACCTTC. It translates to CASSQGVSYGYTF.

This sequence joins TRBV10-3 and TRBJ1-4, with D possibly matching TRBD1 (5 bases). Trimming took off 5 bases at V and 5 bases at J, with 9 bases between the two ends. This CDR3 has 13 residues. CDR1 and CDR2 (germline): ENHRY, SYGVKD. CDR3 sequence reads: CAISPGPNEKLFF. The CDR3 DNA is TGTGCCATCAGTCCGGGGCCAAATGAAAAACTGTTTTTT.

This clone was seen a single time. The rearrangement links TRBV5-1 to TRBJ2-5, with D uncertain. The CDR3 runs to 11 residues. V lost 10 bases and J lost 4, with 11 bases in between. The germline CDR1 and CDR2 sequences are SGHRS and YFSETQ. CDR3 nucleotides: TGCGCCTGTGGCGAAGTAGAGACCCAGTACTTC. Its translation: CACGEVETQYF.

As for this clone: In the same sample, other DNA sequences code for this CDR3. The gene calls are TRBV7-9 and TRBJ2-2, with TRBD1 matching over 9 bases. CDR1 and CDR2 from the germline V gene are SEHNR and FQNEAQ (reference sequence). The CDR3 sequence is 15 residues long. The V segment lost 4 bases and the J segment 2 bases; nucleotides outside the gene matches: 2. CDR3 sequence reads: CASSWGQGNTGELFF. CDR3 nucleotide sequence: TGTGCCAGCAGCTGGGGACAGGGAAACACCGGGGAGCTGTTTTTT. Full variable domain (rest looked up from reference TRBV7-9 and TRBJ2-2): DTGVSQNPRHKITKRGQNVTFRCDPISEHNRLYWYRQTLGQGPEFLTYFQNEAQLEKSRLLSDRFSAERPKGSFSTLEIQRTEQGDSAMYLCASSWGQGNTGELFFGEGSRLTVL.

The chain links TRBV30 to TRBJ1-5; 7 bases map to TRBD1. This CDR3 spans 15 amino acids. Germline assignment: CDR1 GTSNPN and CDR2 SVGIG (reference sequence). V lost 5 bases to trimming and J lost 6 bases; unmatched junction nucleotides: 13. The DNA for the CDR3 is TGTGCCTGGTCCAGCCTGGGAGGGGGCGGTCAGCCCCAGCATTTT. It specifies CAWSSLGGGGQPQHF. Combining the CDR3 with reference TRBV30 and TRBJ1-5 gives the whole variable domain SQTIHQWPATLVQPVGSPLSLECTVEGTSNPNLYWYRQAAGRGLQLLFYSVGIGQISSEVPQNLSASRPQDRQFILSSKKLLLSDSGFYLCAWSSLGGGGQPQHFGDGTRLSIL.

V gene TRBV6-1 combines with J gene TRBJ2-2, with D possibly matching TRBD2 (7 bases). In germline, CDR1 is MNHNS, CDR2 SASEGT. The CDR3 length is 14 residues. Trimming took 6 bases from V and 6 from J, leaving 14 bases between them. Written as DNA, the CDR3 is TGTGCCAGCAGGGCACAGGGAGGGGCCGGGGAGCTGTTTTTT. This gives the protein CASRAQGGAGELFF.

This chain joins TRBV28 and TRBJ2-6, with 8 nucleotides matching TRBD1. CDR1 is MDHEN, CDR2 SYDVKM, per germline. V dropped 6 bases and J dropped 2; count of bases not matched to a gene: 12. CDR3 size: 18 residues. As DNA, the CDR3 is TGTGCCAGCAGCCTGTTCGGACAGGGTTTCACTGGGGCCAACGTCCTGACTTTC. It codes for CASSLFGQGFTGANVLTF.